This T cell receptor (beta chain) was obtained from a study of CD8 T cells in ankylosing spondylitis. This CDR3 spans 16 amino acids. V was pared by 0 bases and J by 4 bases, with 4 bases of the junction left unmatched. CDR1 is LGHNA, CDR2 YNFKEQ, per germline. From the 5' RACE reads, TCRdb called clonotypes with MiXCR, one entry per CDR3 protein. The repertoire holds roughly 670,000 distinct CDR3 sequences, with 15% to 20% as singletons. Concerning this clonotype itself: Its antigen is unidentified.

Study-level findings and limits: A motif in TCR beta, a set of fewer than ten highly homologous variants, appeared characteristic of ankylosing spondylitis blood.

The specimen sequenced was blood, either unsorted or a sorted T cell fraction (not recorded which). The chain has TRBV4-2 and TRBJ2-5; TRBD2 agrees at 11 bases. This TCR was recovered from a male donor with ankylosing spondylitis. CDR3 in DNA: TGTGCCAGCAGCCAAGAAGGGACTAGCGGCGGAGAGACCCAGTACTTC. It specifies CASSQEGTSGGETQYF.